The 16 T cell receptor beta chains given below trace back to one sample, sequenced in a study of T-cell reconstitution after alpha-beta-depleted transplantation in children. Preparation of the TCRbeta library involved a method that used unique molecular identifiers. TCRdb re-called the PCR reads through MiXCR, storing one row per CDR3 protein. The table records around 250,000 distinct CDR3 sequences, roughly 8% of them present only once. Here the sequenced sample was PBMCs, mostly from graft donor cells, taken 180 days after TCRalphabeta/CD19-depleted stem cell transplant. The receptors were gathered from a male patient younger than 18 who had a stem cell transplant for acute lymphoblastic leukemia, so the T cells may come from the graft donor.

This clonotype was detected ten times or more. The chain carries TRBV6-5 and TRBJ1-1; D remains ambiguous. CDR1 MNHEY and CDR2 SVGAGI come from the germline V gene. V lost 3 bases, J lost 0 bases, and 11 bases lay in between. CDR3 length: 15 amino acids. The CDR3 is CASSYLAGMNTEAFF. CDR3 in DNA: TGTGCCAGCAGTTATCTGGCAGGAATGAACACTGAAGCTTTCTTT.

There are many counts of this clonotype. The chain joins TRBV15 to TRBJ1-2; D perhaps matches TRBD1 (6 bases). The CDR3 is 14 amino acids. Germline assignment: CDR1 LNHNV and CDR2 YYDKDF (reference sequence). Trimming took 1 base from V and 0 from J, leaving 6 bases between them. The CDR3 here is CATSRGTANYGYTF. CDR3 DNA sequence: TGTGCCACCAGCAGAGGGACAGCTAACTATGGCTACACCTTC.

In its sample, this clonotype was seen many times. This CDR3 is CASSAEADTQYF. The CDR3 region has the DNA TGTGCCAGCAGTGCCGAAGCAGATACGCAGTATTTT. This chain uses TRBV25-1 with TRBJ2-3; no definite D call. CDR3 size: 12 residues. Germline-derived CDR1 and CDR2 are MGHDK and SYGVNS. The V end lost 4 bases, the J end lost 4 bases, and 6 bases lay between the germline ends.

There are many counts of this clonotype. This chain's CDR3 is CATSWRGTYEQYF. The DNA for the CDR3 is TGTGCCACCTCGTGGCGAGGGACCTACGAGCAGTACTTC. The chain carries TRBV28 and TRBJ2-7, with D perhaps TRBD2 (5 bases). V was cut by 10 bases and J by 2 bases, with 15 bases left in between. This CDR3 contains 13 residues. Germline loops: CDR1 MDHEN, CDR2 SYDVKM.

This clonotype was picked up many times. This rearrangement joins TRBV7-2 to TRBJ2-1; TRBD1 matches 8 bases. This CDR3 comprises 14 residues. After removal of 5 bases from V and 5 bases from J, the junction contained 5 bases not matched to a gene. Per germline, CDR1 SGHTA and CDR2 FQGNSA. CDR3 loop: CASSPDRGHNEQFF. The DNA of the CDR3 is TGTGCCAGCAGCCCTGACAGGGGTCACAATGAGCAGTTCTTC.

This clonotype was counted many times. The chain is built from TRBV12-3 or TRBV12-4 and TRBJ2-3, with 9 bases fitting TRBD2. V lost 6 bases, J lost 6 bases, and 16 bases stayed unmatched. The CDR3 consists of 17 residues. This CDR3 is CASSPVIAGALGDTQYF. As DNA, the CDR3 is TGTGCCAGCAGCCCCGTGATAGCGGGGGCCCTGGGGGATACGCAGTATTTT.

This clonotype was picked up many times. The chain has TRBV20-1 and TRBJ2-5, with a tentative D call TRBD1 (5 bases). Germline V gene sequence: CDR1 DFQATT, CDR2 SNEGSKA (reference sequence). Trimming took off 6 bases at V and 2 bases at J, with 13 bases between the two ends. The CDR3 is 13 residues long. CDR3 bases: TGCAGTGCCAGGGCAGGGCTTCAAGAGACCCAGTACTTC. It encodes CSARAGLQETQYF.

In its sample, this clonotype was seen many times. This chain connects TRBV29-1 to TRBJ2-5; a possible D gene is TRBD2 (6 bases). CDR1 SQVTM and CDR2 ANQGSEA come from the germline V gene. V was clipped by 7 bases and J by 4 bases, with 13 bases between them. The CDR3 is 12 residues long. The CDR3 spells CSAFGTSETQYF. The CDR3 DNA reads as TGCAGCGCCTTCGGGACTTCAGAGACCCAGTACTTC. The complete variable domain, with remaining parts taken from reference TRBV29-1 and TRBJ2-5, reads SAVISQKPSRDICQRGTSLTIQCQVDSQVTMMFWYRQQPGQSLTLIATANQGSEATYESGFVIDKFPISRPNLTFSTLTVSNMSPEDSSIYLCSAFGTSETQYFGPGTRLLVL.

This clonotype has a count of ten or more. The V and J genes are TRBV4-2 and TRBJ2-7, with 9 bases aligning to TRBD1. The trim removed 0 bases at V and 1 base at J, leaving 4 bases unmatched. CDR3 length equals 16 residues. Germline-derived CDR1 and CDR2 are LGHNA and YNFKEQ. The DNA of the CDR3 is TGTGCCAGCAGCCAAGATAGGGGGACAGGGTCCTACGAGCAGTACTTC. This sequence encodes CASSQDRGTGSYEQYF.

This clonotype was seen repeatedly, ten times or more. The chain employs TRBV7-2 and TRBJ2-5; D possibly corresponds to TRBD1 (6 bases). V lost 1 base, J lost 7 bases, and 19 bases lay in between. CDR1 and CDR2 (germline): SGHTA, FQGNSA. CDR3 length equals 16 residues. CDR3 in amino acids: CASSLVVQGGAGTQYF. The CDR3 DNA sequence: TGTGCCAGCAGCTTAGTTGTACAGGGTGGGGCTGGGACCCAGTACTTC. Supplemented by reference TRBV7-2 and TRBJ2-5, the full variable domain reads GAGVSQSPSNKVTEKGKDVELRCDPISGHTALYWYRQSLGQGLEFLIYFQGNSAPDKSGLPSDRFSAERTGGSVSTLTIQRTQQEDSAVYLCASSLVVQGGAGTQYFGPGTRLLVL.

This clonotype appeared many times. The V call is TRBV3-1, the J call TRBJ2-1, with 7 positions matching TRBD2. The CDR3 extends over 16 amino acids. V shed 5 bases, J shed 8 bases, and the junction held 15 bases outside the gene matches. CDR1 and CDR2 (germline): LGHDT, YNNKEL (reference sequence). As DNA, the CDR3 is TGTGCCAGCAGCGAAGCTCTAGCGGTCCTCCCCCATGAGCAGTTCTTC. Residues: CASSEALAVLPHEQFF.

The chain employs TRBV24-1 and TRBJ2-3; 7 bases align to TRBD2. Germline CDR1 and CDR2: KGHDR and SFDVKD. With V trimmed by 6 bases and J by 4 bases, 18 bases remained unmatched. The CDR3 loop spans 18 amino acids. The chain's CDR3 is CATSFSPRVSGGPDTQYF. Written as DNA, the CDR3 is TGTGCCACCAGTTTTTCCCCCCGGGTGTCGGGAGGACCAGATACGCAGTATTTT.

This clonotype was counted ten times or more. V and J are TRBV7-2 and TRBJ1-1, with 9 nucleotides matching TRBD1. Unmatched junction bases numbered 6, after V lost 5 bases and J lost 2 bases. Germline lookup yields CDR1 SGHTA and CDR2 FQGNSA. The CDR3 has 15 residues. The CDR3 DNA is TGTGCCAGCAGCGACCGGGACAGGGTTAACACTGAAGCTTTCTTT. The encoded protein is CASSDRDRVNTEAFF.

The rearrangement joins TRBV11-2 to TRBJ2-3, with 13 bases aligning to TRBD2. This CDR3 comprises 19 residues. The V and J ends lost 5 bases and 2 bases, in that order; junction bases with no gene match: 13. From germline, CDR1 is SGHAT and CDR2 FQNNGV. The CDR3 DNA is TGTGCCAGCAGCCGCCGCCGGGGACTAGCGGGGTCATCCACAGATACGCAGTATTTT. Its protein is CASSRRRGLAGSSTDTQYF.

There are many counts of this clonotype. The gene calls are TRBV6-5 and TRBJ2-5; D uncertain. V was trimmed by 9 bases and J by 4 bases, leaving 9 bases between them. The CDR3 sequence is 11 residues long. Germline loops: CDR1 MNHEY, CDR2 SVGAGI. The CDR3 DNA sequence: TGTGCCAGTGAGGCTTCAGAGACCCAGTACTTC. Its translation: CASEASETQYF.

As to this clonotype: A much larger clone is a single base away; this may be a read error. The V call is TRBV3-1, the J call TRBJ1-1; D call uncertain. The CDR3 sequence is 16 residues long. Germline V gene sequence: CDR1 LGHDT, CDR2 YNNKEL (reference sequence). The CDR3 protein is CACSKTLGKGNTEAFF. CDR3 nucleotide sequence: TGTGCCTGCAGCAAGACCCTCGGCAAGGGGAACACTGAAGCTTTCTTT.